One T cell receptor beta chain is described in this entry. Its antigen remains unidentified. TCRdb's copy holds only in-frame clones and misses some; the assay was immunoSEQ multiplex PCR. The sample lists 30,000 to 35,000 clones, about nine tenths seen once, with 4.2% in the top ten. These data belong to a study of T cells in localized non-small cell lung cancer. Points from the study as a whole: One tumor region alone was sequenced, and heterogeneity therefore remains possible.

This CDR3 is 16 amino acids long. Looked up from germline, CDR1 is SGDLS and CDR2 is YYNGEE. V lost 1 base and J 3 bases, leaving 15 bases between the germline ends. This receptor was identified in a woman aged 40-69 years with stage I lung adenocarcinoma. V and J are TRBV9 and TRBJ2-3; a possible D gene is TRBD2 (6 bases). The material was peripheral blood, obtained before any cancer treatment. The CDR3 here is CASSVYGGDVTDTQYF. CDR3 in DNA: TGTGCCAGCAGCGTATACGGGGGTGATGTGACAGATACGCAGTATTTT.